The subject of this entry is one T cell receptor (beta chain). Study processing details: Samples held a median of roughly 100,000 TCRs, range 23,224–690,600. One entry per CDR3 protein, called by TCRdb with MiXCR from the RACE reads. The V and J calls here are based on TCRdb, not the publication. The data show more than 30,000 distinct CDR3 sequences, with 5.5% to 8% seen just once and roughly 9.5% held by the top ten. CDR3 length equals 16 residues. Per the germline V gene, CDR1 is SGHDT and CDR2 is YYEEEE. Trimming removed 5 bases at V and 3 bases at J, with 17 bases between. The data belong to a study of human T cells and chemical hapten exposure. Time point reported: patch test 1, 2 weeks after DPC sensitization. Sample treatment: therapeutic diphenylcyclopropenone sensitization with weekly scalp DPC. Extraction yielded total RNA from whole blood (unfractionated).

Material: whole blood, obtained in connection with sensitization to the hapten diphenylcyclopropenone (DPC). The rearrangement joins TRBV5-6 to TRBJ1-4; D not certain. This receptor was taken from a woman aged 30 to 39 with alopecia areata. Some clones in this sample may be carry-over from other donors' samples. Here the CDR3 DNA reads TGTGCCAGCAGTAGGAATTGGCTCGAGCCTAATGAAAAACTGTTTTTT. It translates to CASSRNWLEPNEKLFF.